Below, 8 T cell receptor beta chains from the same sample are listed, as sequenced in a study of graft-versus-host responses after intestinal transplantation. Their antigens remain unidentified. Measured with immunoSEQ multiplex PCR; TCRdb has only the in-frame clones, and not every one. The table shows 85,000 to 90,000 clones, with around nine tenths occurring only once. The sequencing here drew on unstimulated CD4+ T cells sorted from spleen or lymph node cells, taken before intestinal transplant. The receptors derive from a human donor who received an intestinal transplant.

This clone occurred once. The chain has TRBV10-1 and TRBJ2-1; weak D call: TRBD1 (6 bases). The V end lost 4 bases, the J end lost 3 bases, and 10 bases lay between the germline ends. The CDR3 spans 14 residues. CDR1 and CDR2 from the germline V gene are WNHNN and SYGVQD (reference sequence). This CDR3 is CASSGQGSYNEQFF. DNA for the CDR3: TGCGCCAGCAGTGGGCAGGGGAGCTACAATGAGCAGTTCTTC.

This rearrangement joins TRBV28 to TRBJ1-5, with 7 bases identical to TRBD1. The germline V gene encodes CDR1 MDHEN and CDR2 SYDVKM. The ends lost 4 bases at V and 7 bases at J; junction bases unmatched: 7. This CDR3 contains 14 residues. This CDR3 reads CASSWQGVNQPQHF. The CDR3 nucleotides read TGTGCCAGCAGTTGGCAGGGGGTTAACCAGCCCCAGCATTTT.

This CDR3 is CASSLALGLAGGDHEQYF. CDR3 bases: TGCGCCAGCAGCTTGGCCCTGGGACTAGCGGGAGGTGACCACGAGCAGTACTTC. The gene calls are TRBV5-1 and TRBJ2-7, with 15 bases identical to TRBD2. The CDR3 covers 18 residues. In germline, CDR1 is SGHRS, CDR2 YFSETQ. V lost 0 bases and J lost 5; bases outside the gene matches: 9.

The rearrangement links TRBV15 to TRBJ1-5, with a tentative D call TRBD1 (6 bases). Per germline, CDR1 LNHNV and CDR2 YYDKDF (reference sequence). The CDR3 extends over 18 amino acids. V was clipped by 5 bases and J by 1 base, with 21 bases between them. The CDR3 nucleotides read TGTGCCACCAGCCCACTTCCCCAGGGGTTTTTAAGCAATCAGCCCCAGCATTTT. It yields the protein CATSPLPQGFLSNQPQHF. Full variable domain (outside the CDR3, taken from reference TRBV15 and TRBJ1-5): DAMVIQNPRYQVTQFGKPVTLSCSQTLNHNVMYWYQQKSSQAPKLLFHYYDKDFNNEADTPDNFQSRRPNTSFCFLDIRSPGLGDTAMYLCATSPLPQGFLSNQPQHFGDGTRLSIL.

As DNA, the CDR3 is TGCGCCAGCAGCTTGGCCGTCAGCACAGATACGCAGTATTTT. Its protein is CASSLAVSTDTQYF. The rearrangement joins TRBV5-1 to TRBJ2-3; D is ambiguous. V shed 0 bases and J shed 0 bases, with 5 bases lying between them. This CDR3 spans 14 amino acids. The V gene's germline CDR1 is SGHRS and CDR2 YFSETQ.

This CDR3 reads CAWSPGTGPYEQYF. In nucleotides, the CDR3 is TGTGCCTGGAGTCCCGGGACAGGGCCCTACGAGCAGTACTTC. The chain recombines TRBV30 with TRBJ2-7; TRBD1 agrees at 9 bases. This CDR3 spans 14 amino acids. CDR1 and CDR2 (germline): GTSNPN, SVGIG (reference sequence). V shed 2 bases and J 2 bases; nucleotides not matched to a gene: 4.

The CDR3 DNA sequence: TGCGCCAGCAGTGAGTCGGCCTACAATGAGCAGTTCTTC. It codes for CASSESAYNEQFF. V and J are TRBV10-1 and TRBJ2-1; D unclear. This CDR3 has 13 residues. Germline-derived CDR1 and CDR2 are WNHNN and SYGVQD (reference sequence). Trimming took off 0 bases at V and 2 bases at J, with 2 bases between the two ends.

The J gene is TRBJ2-3, the V gene TRBV14; 12 bases are shared with TRBD2. The trim removed 4 bases at V and 4 bases at J, leaving 6 bases unmatched. The CDR3 extends over 16 amino acids. Germline V lookup: CDR1 SGHDN, CDR2 FVKESK. The CDR3 sequence: CASSLRLAGVSDTQYF. The CDR3 DNA sequence: TGTGCCAGCAGCCTACGACTAGCGGGAGTATCAGATACGCAGTATTTT.